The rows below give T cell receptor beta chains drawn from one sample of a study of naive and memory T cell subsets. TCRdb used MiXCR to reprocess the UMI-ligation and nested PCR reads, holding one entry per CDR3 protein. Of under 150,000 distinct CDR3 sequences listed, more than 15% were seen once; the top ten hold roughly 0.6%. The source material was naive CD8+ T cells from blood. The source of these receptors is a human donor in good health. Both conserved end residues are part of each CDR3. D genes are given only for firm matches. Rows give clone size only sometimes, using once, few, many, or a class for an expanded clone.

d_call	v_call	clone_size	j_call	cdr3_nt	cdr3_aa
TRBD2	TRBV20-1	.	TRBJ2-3	TGCAGTGCTAGAAAGTTCGGAACTAGCGAGGGGGATACGCAGTATTTT	CSARKFGTSEGDTQYF
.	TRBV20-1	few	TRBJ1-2	TGCAGTGCTAGAGATAAGACAAACTATGGCTACACCTTC	CSARDKTNYGYTF
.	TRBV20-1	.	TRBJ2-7	TGCAGTGCCCCCGGGATAGCGGCCTACGAGCAGTACTTC	CSAPGIAAYEQYF
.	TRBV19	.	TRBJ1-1	TGTGCCAGTAGTATAGGGCAGGTCGAAAACACTGAAGCTTTCTTT	CASSIGQVENTEAFF
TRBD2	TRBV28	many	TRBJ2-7	TGTGCCAGCAGCCCCGTAGGGGCGGGGGGCGAGCAGTACTTC	CASSPVGAGGEQYF
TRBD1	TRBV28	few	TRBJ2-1	TGTGCCAGCAGTTTTGAGGGGGCTCTTATCGGTGAGCAGTTCTTC	CASSFEGALIGEQFF
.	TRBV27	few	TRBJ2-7	TGTGCCAGCAGTACCAACACCTACGAGCAGTACTTC	CASSTNTYEQYF
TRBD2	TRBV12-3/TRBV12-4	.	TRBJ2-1	TGTGCCAGCCGTACTAGCGGCTGGGATGAGCAGTTCTTC	CASRTSGWDEQFF
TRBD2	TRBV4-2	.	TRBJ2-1	TGTGCCAGCCGGAGGACTAGCGGGAGCTATGAGCAGTTCTTC	CASRRTSGSYEQFF
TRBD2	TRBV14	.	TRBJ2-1	TGTGCCAGCAGCTTACTAGCGGGAGGAGTCAATGAGCAGTTCTTC	CASSLLAGGVNEQFF
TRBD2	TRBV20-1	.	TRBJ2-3	TGCAGTGCTCCCCGGACTAGCGGGACCATCACAGATACGCAGTATTTT	CSAPRTSGTITDTQYF
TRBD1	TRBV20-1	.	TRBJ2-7	TGCAGTGCTAGACCGGGACAGGGGTACGAGCAGTACTTC	CSARPGQGYEQYF
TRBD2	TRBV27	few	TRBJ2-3	TGTGCCAGCAGTTTATTCGGGGGGGCAGATACGCAGTATTTT	CASSLFGGADTQYF
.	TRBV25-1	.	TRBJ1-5	TGTGCCAGCAGTGAATATGGCAATCAGCCCCAGCATTTT	CASSEYGNQPQHF
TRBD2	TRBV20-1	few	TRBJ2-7	TGCAGTGCTAGAGATCCTGGCGGGGGCTCCTACGAGCAGTACTTC	CSARDPGGGSYEQYF
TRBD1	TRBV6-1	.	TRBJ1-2	TGTGCCAGCACCCCATCGGCGCAGGGGGCATATGGCTACACCTTC	CASTPSAQGAYGYTF
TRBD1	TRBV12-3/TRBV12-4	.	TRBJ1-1	TGTGCCAGCTTAACAGGGGGCGTTTCTGAAGCTTTCTTT	CASLTGGVSEAFF
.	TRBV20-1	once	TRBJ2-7	TGCACTATTGGCTACGAGCAGTACTTC	CTIGYEQYF
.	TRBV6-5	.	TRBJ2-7	TGTGCCAGCAGTTACTCAGAGAGCTCCTACGAGCAGTACTTC	CASSYSESSYEQYF
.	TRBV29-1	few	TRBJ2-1	TGCAGCGTTGATGACAGGTACAATGAGCAGTTCTTC	CSVDDRYNEQFF
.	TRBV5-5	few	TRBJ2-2	TGTGCCAGCAGCTTGCCCACGAACACCGGGGAGCTGTTTTTT	CASSLPTNTGELFF
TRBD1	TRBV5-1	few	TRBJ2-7	TGCGCCAGTACAACGACAGGGAGTGACGACGAGCAGTACTTC	CASTTTGSDDEQYF
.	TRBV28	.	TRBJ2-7	TGTGCCAGCAGTCCCATGTTCGAGCAGTACTTC	CASSPMFEQYF
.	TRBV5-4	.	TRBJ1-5	TGTGCCAGCAGCTTGGCCCCGTCTAGCAATCAGCCCCAGCATTTT	CASSLAPSSNQPQHF
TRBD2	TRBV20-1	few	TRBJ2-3	TGCAGTGCTAGCCGACTAGCGGGAGGGCCCCACCACACAGATACGCAGTATTTT	CSASRLAGGPHHTDTQYF
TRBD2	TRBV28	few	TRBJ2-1	TGTGCCAGCAGTTTCCTTACTAGCGGGAGGTCCAATGAGCAGTTCTTC	CASSFLTSGRSNEQFF
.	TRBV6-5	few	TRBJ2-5	TGTGCCAGCAGTTACTCGATGTGGCAAATCCAAGAGACCCAGTACTTC	CASSYSMWQIQETQYF
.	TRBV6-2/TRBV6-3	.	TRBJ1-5	TGTGCCAGCAGCGAGGTGAACAATCAGCCCCAGCATTTT	CASSEVNNQPQHF
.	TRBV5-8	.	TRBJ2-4	TGTGCCAGCAGCCCGGGACCAGCCTGGGACCAAGACATTCAGTACTTC	CASSPGPAWDQDIQYF
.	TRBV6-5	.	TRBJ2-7	TGTGCCAGCAGTTACGGCAGAACCTACGAGCAGTACTTC	CASSYGRTYEQYF
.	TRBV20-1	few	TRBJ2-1	TGCAGTGCCCTGACCCTTACTGGAGCAGATCTGGACAATGAGCAGTTCTTC	CSALTLTGADLDNEQFF
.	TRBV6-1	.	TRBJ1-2	TGTGCCAGCAGTGAATGGGAGAATGGTGGTGGCTACACCTTC	CASSEWENGGGYTF
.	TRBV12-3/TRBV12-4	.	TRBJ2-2	TGTGCCAGCAGTCCTCTCGGTGGGAGCGGCACCGGGGAGCTGTTTTTT	CASSPLGGSGTGELFF
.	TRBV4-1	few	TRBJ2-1	TGCGCCAGCAGCCAGACCATTCGCGGCCTCACCGGGGATGAGCAGTTCTTC	CASSQTIRGLTGDEQFF
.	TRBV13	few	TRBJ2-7	TGTGCCAGCAGCTTAGGTCAGACAGACGTGTACTTC	CASSLGQTDVYF
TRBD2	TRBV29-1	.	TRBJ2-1	TGCAGCGTTGATGGCGGGAGGGCCAATGAGCAGTTCTTC	CSVDGGRANEQFF
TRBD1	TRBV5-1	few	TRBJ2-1	TGCGCCAGCAGCCGACAGGACAGGGGGCATCAGGAGCAGTTCTTC	CASSRQDRGHQEQFF
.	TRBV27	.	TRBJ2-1	TGTGCCAGCAGTTCAAGCGGCCCCTACAATGAGCAGTTCTTC	CASSSSGPYNEQFF